The 11 T cell receptor beta chains in this list originate from one sample, sequenced in a study of T cell clonotyping in hematopoietic cell transplantation. Clones were read by immunoSEQ multiplex PCR, and TCRdb kept only the in-frame ones, dropping some. The table lists 7,500 to 8,500 clones, over 65% of them singletons. The sample consisted of peripheral blood mononuclear cells, taken 100 days after allogeneic stem cell transplant. Receptors were obtained from a male patient aged 55-69 years who had an allogeneic stem cell transplant from an unrelated donor, so the T cells may come from the graft donor. Some clones in this sample may be carry-over from other donors' samples.

Sample share makes this clone medium-sized (0.01 to 0.1%). The chain recombines TRBV4-1 with TRBJ1-1; no definite D call. V lost 3 bases and J 7 bases, leaving 18 bases between the germline ends. Germline CDR1 and CDR2: MGHRA and YSYEKL. The CDR3 has 15 amino acids. The CDR3 sequence is CASSQSRTGTIEAFF. In DNA, the CDR3 is TGCGCCAGCAGCCAGTCCAGGACGGGTACTATTGAAGCTTTCTTT.

The V gene is TRBV27, the J gene TRBJ1-1, with 7 bases aligning to TRBD1. The V gene's germline CDR1 is MNHEY and CDR2 SMNVEV (reference sequence). The CDR3 runs to 15 residues. Trimming at V came to 4 bases and at J to 0 bases, leaving 5 bases not matched to a gene. The CDR3 bases are TGTGCCAGCAGTTGGGACAGCGGCCTGAACACTGAAGCTTTCTTT. Its protein is CASSWDSGLNTEAFF.

This clone is labeled medium-sized. V is TRBV5-1 and J is TRBJ1-4; D gene ambiguous. The V end was cut by 2 bases, the J end by 7 bases, with 18 bases between. CDR1 and CDR2 from the germline V gene are SGHRS and YFSETQ. This CDR3 has 16 residues. In DNA form, the CDR3 reads TGCGCCAGCAGCTTAGCGCCGGGCGAGTTAGGTGAAAAACTGTTTTTT. Translated, it gives CASSLAPGELGEKLFF.

The rearrangement links TRBV2 to TRBJ1-4; D may be TRBD1 (5 bases). Trimming stripped 3 bases from V and 4 bases from J, with 15 bases between. Germline assignment: CDR1 SNHLY and CDR2 FYNNEI. The CDR3 spans 16 residues. CDR3 nucleotides: TGTGCCAGCAGTGAGTTCGAGGGGTTCAATAATGAAAAACTGTTTTTT. Protein: CASSEFEGFNNEKLFF.

The V and J genes are TRBV12-5 and TRBJ2-2; no clear D gene. CDR3 length: 12 residues. Germline-derived CDR1 and CDR2 are LGHNT and FRNRAP. Deletions cut 2 bases from V and 6 bases from J, with 4 bases between. Here the CDR3 reads CASGLYPGELFF. The CDR3 region has the DNA TGTGCTAGTGGTTTGTATCCCGGGGAGCTGTTTTTT. Based on the CDR3 plus reference TRBV12-5 and TRBJ2-2, the full variable domain is DARVTQTPRHKVTEMGQEVTMRCQPILGHNTVFWYRQTMMQGLELLAYFRNRAPLDDSGMPKDRFSAEMPDATLATLKIQPSEPRDSAVYFCASGLYPGELFFGEGSRLTVL.

This clone has just a few counts. The chain employs TRBV19 and TRBJ1-2, with 11 nucleotides matching TRBD1. V was pared by 6 bases and J by 4 bases, with 13 bases of the junction left unmatched. This CDR3 comprises 17 residues. Per the germline V gene, CDR1 is LNHDA and CDR2 is SQIVND (reference sequence). The chain's CDR3 is CASSRRTGGELGYGYTF. The CDR3 DNA is TGTGCCAGTAGCCGAAGGACAGGGGGCGAGCTTGGCTATGGCTACACCTTC. The full variable domain, with the rest looked up from reference TRBV19 and TRBJ1-2, is DGGITQSPKYLFRKEGQNVTLSCEQNLNHDAMYWYRQDPGQGLRLIYYSQIVNDFQKGDIAEGYSVSREKKESFPLTVTSAQKNPTAFYLCASSRRTGGELGYGYTFGSGTRLTVV.

The J gene is TRBJ1-1, the V gene TRBV25-1; TRBD1 might be the D (6 bases). This CDR3 has 16 residues. Germline values: CDR1 MGHDK, CDR2 SYGVNS. The ends were cut back, 4 bases at V and 1 base at J, with 16 bases in the middle. As DNA, the CDR3 is TGTGCCAGCAGTGTGCGGGACACTCAACCGAACACTGAAGCTTTCTTT. It is translated as CASSVRDTQPNTEAFF.

This clone was detected only a few times. V is TRBV9 and J is TRBJ1-1; D is uncertain. The CDR3 covers 14 residues. V was pared by 0 bases and J by 1 base, with 7 bases between. Germline assignment: CDR1 SGDLS and CDR2 YYNGEE. The CDR3 sequence: CASSVVAENTEAFF. DNA for the CDR3: TGTGCCAGCAGCGTAGTGGCGGAGAACACTGAAGCTTTCTTT.

The chain couples TRBV7-6 to TRBJ2-2; 8 bases map to TRBD1. This CDR3 contains 13 residues. Germline assignment: CDR1 SGHVS and CDR2 FNYEAQ. Unmatched junction bases numbered 2, after V lost 4 bases and J lost 7 bases. The CDR3, as DNA: TGTGCCAGCAGCTCACAGGGGGACGGGGAGCTGTTTTTT. Translation gives CASSSQGDGELFF.

The chain links TRBV2 to TRBJ2-7; 7 nucleotides line up with TRBD1. V lost 5 bases to trimming and J lost 7 bases; unmatched junction nucleotides: 11. Looked up from germline, CDR1 is SNHLY and CDR2 is FYNNEI. The CDR3 sequence is 14 residues long. The DNA for the CDR3 is TGTGCCAGCAGTTACGGGCCAGGGACAGTTGAGCAGTACTTC. It translates to CASSYGPGTVEQYF.

This clone was found once. This chain links TRBV6-1 with TRBJ2-3; TRBD2 matches at 9 bases. V gave up 4 bases and J gave up 7 bases; unmatched junction bases: 9. Germline V gene sequence: CDR1 MNHNS, CDR2 SASEGT. The CDR3 is 15 residues long. CDR3 DNA: TGTGCCAGCAGTGTCCCCGGGACTAGCATTCATACGCAGTATTTT. Amino acid sequence: CASSVPGTSIHTQYF.